This T cell receptor beta chain appears in the sequencing data of a study of blood T cells in healthy people across ages (dated by TCRdb to between 2015 and 2017). With regard to the full study: Template switching captured roughly one uniquely barcoded TCR beta cDNA molecule per two T cells in model experiments. Using deep sequencing normalized with unique cDNA molecular identifiers, the study measured how TCR beta repertoire diversity changes with age. The donors were divided into four age groups: young (average around 15 years), middle-aged (approximately 39), aged (approximately 59) and long-lived (about 84). The study analyzed two additional independent replicas of 1 million unique cDNA reads from the same blood draw for two donors, one aged 18 to 30 and one aged 80 or older.

The approximately 39 donors, aged about 6 to 90 years, were systemically healthy Caucasian individuals from Russia. Around 9.7 milliliters of peripheral blood were collected from each donor into EDTA-treated Vacutainer tubes. PBMCs were isolated by Ficoll-Paque density-gradient centrifugation, with at least 6 million obtained per sample. Total RNA, at least 5.5 micrograms per sample, was extracted from PBMCs with Trizol reagent. For every donor, flow cytometry on a PBMC aliquot measured the percentage of naive CD45RAhigh/CD27high T cells. Overall results and qualifications from the work: Since profiling was done on bulk unsorted PBMCs, naive and antigen-experienced compartments could not be conclusively compared. Observed TCR beta diversity per million T cells fell roughly linearly with age, and a significant reduction was already apparent by age around 36. Total diversity estimates from one million sequenced T cells were considered lower bounds and underestimates. A strong correlation was found between observed TCR beta diversity and the percentage of naive T cells measured by flow cytometry. The long-lived group showed more naive CD4+ T cells, fewer expanded clones and increased TCR diversity than the aged group, suggesting age selection. Donor CMV infection status was unknown, potentially confounding age-related changes in expanded clonotypes.

This clonotype was recorded a few times. Its antigen remains undetermined. Base qualities are not recorded, but no much larger clone differs from it by a single base. From the cysteine through the phenylalanine, the CDR3 covers 15 amino acids. Only CDR3 DNA is held: 45 bases, read in frame from base 1. Cut back by 5 bases and 6 bases, the V and J ends lie 21 bases apart. CDR1 and CDR2 were assigned from the germline V gene (reference sequence) as DFQATT and SNEGSKA. The library was built by means of 5' RACE. Sequencing took place on an Illumina HiSeq 2500. The second PCR ran for about 6 to 12 cycles and used a J-beta primer mix along with a sample-barcoded 5' primer. Each TCR beta cDNA molecule received a unique molecular identifier from a template-switch 5' adaptor carrying 12 random nucleotides. At least 2.5 million CDR3-containing paired-end reads were obtained from each sample. First-strand cDNA synthesis was performed from all RNA using the Mint cDNA synthesis kit, with priming by a TRBC-specific oligonucleotide. All cDNA was treated with uracil-DNA glycosylase and then went through a first 18-cycle PCR with the universal primers M1SS and BC2_uni_R. The study's own analysis went as follows. Each sample was normalized by randomly selecting 1 million high-quality reads, each carrying a distinct molecular identifier. Instead of being binned into consensus sequences, reads with shared molecular identifiers were discarded. MiTCR, run with a Q25 quality threshold and the strictest error-elimination algorithm, handled CDR3 identification, clonotype clustering and error correction. Lower-bound total TCR beta diversity was estimated with a nonparametric unseen species model using Euler transformation. TCRdb handled the public reads itself, with Q25 trimming in fastp and clone calling in MiXCR, and kept productive beta chains. Entries that share a CDR3 protein sequence are merged under the most common genes and DNA. These V and J calls derive from TCRdb rather than the authors' analysis. For this sample the table gives around 1,000,000 distinct CDR3 sequences, of which approximately 25% were detected only once. Clones ranked in the top ten supply about 0.8% of the sample.

This sample was shared with a second study, whose subject was T cells of mothers and their children. The second study also describes: Nine systemically healthy Caucasian individuals served as donors, namely three mothers together with their six children. cDNA synthesis used all of the extracted RNA, with 1.5 ug of RNA in each 15 ul reaction. In the second PCR, sample barcodes and 2-4 random nucleotides were introduced via the M1S primer. Each mother yielded over 8.5 million TCR beta CDR3 reads and each child roughly 3 million reads. Thymic selection shapes the output of TCR recombination in a similar way in related and unrelated pairs, and inherited differences have a minor effect. Normalized repertoire overlap in related mother-child pairs was always slightly higher than in unrelated mother-child pairs, but the difference was never significant. No persistent microchimeric T cell clones were found, with a detection sensitivity of approximately 100 clones per million clonotypes. In the study, deep NGS was used to compare the TCR beta repertoires of mothers and children, and features distinguishing related mother-child pairs from unrelated individuals were sought. The mean age was 40 +/- 4 years for the mothers and around 10 +/- 4 years for the children. Libraries were sequenced on Illumina HiSeq 2000 with 100+100 nt paired-end reads after adapter ligation with NEBNext reagents. To prevent cross-contamination, the mother and child libraries were prepared one month apart and sequenced in separate runs. Each donor had between roughly 450,000 and 2,300,000 distinct TCR beta clonotypes identified. Naive TCR beta clonotypes were estimated from low-frequency clonotypes matched to each donor's FACS-determined naive share, without sorting.

The specimen was blood. The V and J segments used are TRBV20-1 and TRBJ2-3; TRBD2 might be the D gene, on 6 matching bases. This TCR came from a girl aged 2 to 9 in good health. The sequenced DNA is TGCAGTGCTCAGGAAACGGGGGTTTCGGGGGATACGCAGTATTTT. Its protein is CSAQETGVSGDTQYF.